Sequencing of this T cell receptor beta chain was carried out in a study of Ad26.COV2.S vaccination and SARS-CoV-2 variants. Overall study: The donor was enrolled in the Ad26.COV2.S arm of the COV1001 trial.

As to treatment: over 15 received Ad26.COV2.S at low or high dose, single or two shots; roughly five received placebo; per-sample allocation not given. Samples came from day 63 after the first vaccine or placebo injection. Assay: immunoSEQ multiplex PCR; the TCRdb copy retains only in-frame clones and omits some. The top ten hold around 3.6% of the sample, which has roughly 380,000 clones, 87% seen once. The study's findings and limits: It is possible that the TCR breadth and depth analyses underestimated the total T cell responses. Recipients given vaccine exceeded placebo recipients in spike-specific TCR breadth.

V trimming: 4 bases; J trimming: 8 bases; junction bases outside the gene matches: 2. The CDR3 length is 12 residues. The germline CDR1 and CDR2 sequences are ENHRY and SYGVKD. Concerning this clone itself: Its specificity is not known.

Sequencing was performed on peripheral blood, taken in a trial of Ad26.COV2.S vaccine versus placebo. The source of this sequence is a person between 18 and 65 years old who received the Ad26.COV2.S COVID-19 vaccine or a placebo. The rearrangement uses TRBV10-3 and TRBJ1-3; the match to TRBD1 covers 7 bases. The DNA for the CDR3 is TGTGCCATCAGTGCCACAGGGGACACCATATATTTT. This codes for CAISATGDTIYF.